The 29 T cell receptor beta chains below were found in one sample sequenced in a study of blood T cell repertoires in COVID-19. TCRdb's copy holds only in-frame clones and misses some; the assay was immunoSEQ multiplex PCR. The data contain 160,000 or so clones, about 90% of them singletons. The sample comprised peripheral blood. The source of these receptors is a woman aged 65 to 85 with acute or convalescent COVID-19.

Here the CDR3 DNA reads TGTGCCAGCAGTGGGAACGTAGTATCTAGCCGGGCTGGCACAGATACGCAGTATTTT. Protein: CASSGNVVSSRAGTDTQYF. J is TRBJ2-3 and V is TRBV6-1; D may be TRBD2 (5 bases). Germline values: CDR1 MNHNS, CDR2 SASEGT. The V end was cut by 4 bases, the J end by 1 base, with 24 bases between. The CDR3 is 19 residues long.

The chain links TRBV11-2 to TRBJ2-5; D is unclear. This CDR3 comprises 13 residues. The germline V gene encodes CDR1 SGHAT and CDR2 FQNNGV. V was shortened by 7 bases and J by 4 bases, with 13 bases between the two germline ends. CDR3: CASNSRPVETQYF. DNA for the CDR3: TGTGCCAGCAACAGCCGGCCCGTAGAGACCCAGTACTTC. The entire variable domain, with the rest obtained from reference TRBV11-2 and TRBJ2-5, is as follows: EAGVAQSPRYKIIEKRQSVAFWCNPISGHATLYWYQQILGQGPKLLIQFQNNGVVDDSQLPKDRFSAERLKGVDSTLKIQPAKLEDSAVYLCASNSRPVETQYFGPGTRLLVL.

The chain has TRBV7-9 and TRBJ1-2; no clear D. V lost 0 bases, J lost 8 bases, and 13 bases lay in between. CDR3 size: 14 residues. The V gene's germline CDR1 is SEHNR and CDR2 FQNEAQ (reference sequence). In nucleotides, the CDR3 is TGTGCCAGCAGCTTAGCGGGATCCACGGGAGGCTACACCTTC. It translates to CASSLAGSTGGYTF.

The chain couples TRBV29-1 to TRBJ1-1, with D hard to call. Germline V lookup: CDR1 SQVTM, CDR2 ANQGSEA. The CDR3 totals 14 residues. The V end lost 2 bases, the J end lost 3 bases, and 13 bases lay between the germline ends. The CDR3: CSVERRLGDTEAFF. The CDR3, as DNA: TGCAGCGTTGAACGCAGACTAGGCGACACTGAAGCTTTCTTT.

This clone was recorded only once. This rearrangement joins TRBV5-1 to TRBJ2-7, with 7 bases aligning to TRBD1. The CDR3 runs 15 residues. The J segment lost 2 bases and the V segment lost 4 bases, leaving 9 bases of the junction unmatched. From germline, CDR1 is SGHRS and CDR2 YFSETQ. CDR3 region: CASSPRQGTTYEQYF. The CDR3 coding sequence is TGCGCCAGCAGCCCCCGACAGGGAACGACCTACGAGCAGTACTTC.

This chain's CDR3 is CASSLVLQAIPSNQPQHF. In DNA, the CDR3 is TGTGCCAGCAGCTTGGTCCTACAGGCCATCCCTAGCAATCAGCCCCAGCATTTT. The chain employs TRBV5-8 and TRBJ1-5; possibly TRBD1 for D (5 bases). This CDR3 has 18 residues. Germline CDR1 and CDR2: SGHTS and YDEGEE. Deletions cut 0 bases from V and 0 bases from J, with 16 bases between.

The chain couples TRBV30 to TRBJ2-7, with 7 bases identical to TRBD2. V shed 2 bases, J shed 0 bases, and the junction held 4 bases outside the gene matches. Germline V gene lookup returns CDR1 GTSNPN and CDR2 SVGIG (reference sequence). The CDR3 sequence is 14 residues long. The CDR3 nucleotides are TGTGCCTGGAGTTTTGGCGGGAGCTCCTACGAGCAGTACTTC. This translates into CAWSFGGSSYEQYF.

J is TRBJ1-1 and V is TRBV30; tentative D call: TRBD1 (6 bases). Germline CDR1 is GTSNPN and CDR2 is SVGIG (reference sequence). V lost 3 bases to trimming and J lost 4 bases, with 15 bases between them. This CDR3 has 14 residues. The CDR3 protein is CAWRGMGRGTEAFF. The CDR3 DNA reads TGTGCCTGGAGAGGGATGGGCAGGGGCACTGAAGCTTTCTTT.

For the CDR3, the DNA is TGTGCCAGCTCTGACAGGGGGGTTTCCTACGAGCAGTACTTC. Amino acid sequence: CASSDRGVSYEQYF. The rearrangement links TRBV19 to TRBJ2-7; TRBD1 matches 9 bases. Germline assignment: CDR1 LNHDA and CDR2 SQIVND (reference sequence). The CDR3 spans 14 residues. Unmatched junction bases numbered 7, after V lost 9 bases and J lost 1 base.

The chain joins TRBV30 to TRBJ1-2; weak D call: TRBD1 (5 bases). This CDR3 contains 14 residues. Between the trimmed V and J ends, which lost 2 bases and 5 bases, there was a span of 15 bases. CDR1 is GTSNPN and CDR2 is SVGIG in the germline V gene (reference sequence). For the CDR3, the DNA is TGTGCCTGGAGTCCTGGGACTCGTGAATATGGCTACACCTTC. Its protein product is CAWSPGTREYGYTF.

This clone was observed a few times. This chain joins TRBV2 and TRBJ2-5; 7 bases fit TRBD2. V trimming: 2 bases; J trimming: 4 bases; junction bases outside the gene matches: 7. From germline, CDR1 is SNHLY and CDR2 FYNNEI. The CDR3 is 15 amino acids. The CDR3 DNA reads TGTGCCAGCAGTGAATTAGCGCTAGCGGCAGAGACCCAGTACTTC. Its protein is CASSELALAAETQYF.

V usage is TRBV2 and J usage is TRBJ2-5; tentative D call: TRBD2 (6 bases). This CDR3 has 15 amino acids. Trimming shortened V by 3 bases and J by 3 bases, and 14 bases separated the two germline ends. Per germline, CDR1 SNHLY and CDR2 FYNNEI. The CDR3 loop is CASSDIVAVKETQYF. CDR3 coding DNA: TGTGCCAGCAGTGATATTGTAGCGGTCAAAGAGACCCAGTACTTC.

This sequence joins TRBV18 and TRBJ1-2; D possibly corresponds to TRBD1 (6 bases). This CDR3 comprises 15 residues. V lost 3 bases and J lost 8, with 19 bases in between. Germline lookup yields CDR1 KGHSH and CDR2 LQKENI. The CDR3 here is CASSPRRGGVGGYTF. The CDR3 nucleotides are TGTGCCAGCTCACCGAGGAGGGGGGGCGTCGGAGGCTACACCTTC.

This chain joins TRBV7-2 and TRBJ1-3, with D perhaps TRBD1 (5 bases). The V end lost 0 bases, the J end lost 7 bases, and 13 bases lay between the germline ends. This CDR3 has 15 amino acids. Germline assignment: CDR1 SGHTA and CDR2 FQGNSA. For the CDR3, the DNA is TGTGCCAGCAGCTTAGCGAGCAGGGCGGGGAACACCATATATTTT. Encoded protein: CASSLASRAGNTIYF. Using reference TRBV7-2 and TRBJ1-3 for the parts outside the CDR3, the full variable domain is GAGVSQSPSNKVTEKGKDVELRCDPISGHTALYWYRQSLGQGLEFLIYFQGNSAPDKSGLPSDRFSAERTGGSVSTLTIQRTQQEDSAVYLCASSLASRAGNTIYFGEGSWLTVV.

The chain employs TRBV6-5 and TRBJ1-1, with D possibly matching TRBD1 (5 bases). V gave up 6 bases and J gave up 4 bases, with 15 bases separating them. This CDR3 has 14 residues. CDR1 and CDR2 (germline): MNHEY, SVGAGI. CDR3 protein: CASSATGVVTEAFF. The DNA for the CDR3 is TGTGCCAGCAGCGCTACAGGCGTTGTCACTGAAGCTTTCTTT.

The chain uses TRBV6-5 and TRBJ1-2, with D possibly matching TRBD1 (5 bases). The germline gives CDR1 MNHEY, CDR2 SVGAGI. V lost 8 bases to trimming and J lost 4 bases, with 14 bases between them. The CDR3 spans 13 residues. CDR3 amino acids: CASRETASYGYTF. Here the CDR3 DNA reads TGTGCCAGCCGGGAGACAGCCTCCTATGGCTACACCTTC.

This chain uses TRBV6-2 or TRBV6-3 with TRBJ1-2, with 7 bases lining up with TRBD1. CDR1 and CDR2 from the germline V gene are MNHEY and SVGEGT. The CDR3 has 16 residues. With V trimmed by 2 bases and J by 4 bases, 10 bases remained unmatched. The chain's CDR3 is CASSYGFLRDSYGYTF. DNA of the CDR3: TGTGCCAGCAGTTACGGATTTTTGCGGGACAGCTATGGCTACACCTTC.

This clone was counted once. The chain is built from TRBV14 and TRBJ1-1, with TRBD1 as a possible D gene (5 bases). V gave up 2 bases and J gave up 8 bases, with 15 bases separating them. The germline gives CDR1 SGHDN, CDR2 FVKESK. The CDR3 covers 14 residues. CDR3 residues: CASSQLGSGDEAFF. The CDR3, as DNA: TGTGCCAGCAGCCAATTAGGGAGCGGGGACGAAGCTTTCTTT.

The chain combines TRBV3-1 (or the pseudogene TRBV3-2) with TRBJ2-5, with 10 bases lining up with TRBD2. V was clipped by 5 bases and J by 5 bases; unmatched bases: 14. Germline values: CDR1 LGHDT, CDR2 YNNKEL (reference sequence). The CDR3 runs 17 residues. The CDR3 here is CASSTRTSGDAFETQYF. CDR3 DNA: TGTGCCAGCAGCACCCGGACTAGCGGAGATGCCTTTGAGACCCAGTACTTC.

V is TRBV6-5 and J is TRBJ1-6; 8 bases are shared with TRBD1. CDR1 and CDR2 (germline): MNHEY, SVGAGI. With V trimmed by 8 bases and J by 7 bases, 1 base remained unmatched. The CDR3 has 12 residues. CDR3: CASRQGNSPLHF. The CDR3 DNA reads TGTGCCAGCCGACAGGGGAATTCACCCCTCCACTTT.

This clone was seen just once. The chain couples TRBV30 to TRBJ1-1; D unresolved. The CDR3 sequence is 17 residues long. Trimming removed 0 bases at V and 6 bases at J, with 23 bases between. In germline, CDR1 is GTSNPN, CDR2 SVGIG (reference sequence). The chain's CDR3 is CAWSVRNSGPLDAEAFF. CDR3 DNA: TGTGCCTGGAGTGTACGAAACAGCGGGCCTCTTGACGCTGAAGCTTTCTTT.

The V gene is TRBV6-2 or TRBV6-3, the J gene TRBJ2-3; tentatively, D is TRBD2 (7 bases). V was clipped by 4 bases and J by 3 bases, with 11 bases between them. Germline lookup yields CDR1 MNHEY and CDR2 SVGEGT. The CDR3 runs 14 residues. In DNA, the CDR3 is TGTGCCAGCAGTTCAGCGGGGACAACAGATACGCAGTATTTT. Amino acids: CASSSAGTTDTQYF.

This rearrangement joins TRBV6-1 to TRBJ1-5; 8 nucleotides match TRBD1. The V segment lost 3 bases and the J segment 7 bases; nucleotides outside the gene matches: 8. This CDR3 has 15 residues. In germline, CDR1 is MNHNS, CDR2 SASEGT. The CDR3 nucleotides read TGTGCCAGCAGTGATTCAGGGGGCCCCGTCCAGCCCCAGCATTTT. It translates to CASSDSGGPVQPQHF.

The gene calls are TRBV18 and TRBJ1-3; no firm D call. V shed 4 bases and J shed 4 bases, with 14 bases lying between them. Germline V lookup: CDR1 KGHSH, CDR2 LQKENI. The CDR3 contains 15 residues. This CDR3 is CASSLSTYPGNTIYF. For the CDR3, the DNA is TGTGCCAGCTCACTTTCCACATACCCGGGAAACACCATATATTTT.

CDR3 nucleotide sequence: TGCGCCAGAATGAGGGGGAGGGCCCTTACAGATACGCAGTATTTT. As protein: CARMRGRALTDTQYF. The rearrangement joins TRBV10-1 to TRBJ2-3; weak D call: TRBD2 (7 bases). The germline V gene encodes CDR1 WNHNN and CDR2 SYGVQD (reference sequence). Deletions cut 9 bases from V and 3 bases from J, with 19 bases between. This CDR3 is built from 15 residues.

This chain uses TRBV7-9 with TRBJ1-5; TRBD1 matches at 10 bases. V lost 6 bases and J lost 6; bases outside the gene matches: 5. Germline loops: CDR1 SEHNR, CDR2 FQNEAQ (reference sequence). The CDR3 consists of 14 residues. This chain's CDR3 is CASSLGQGIQPQHF. In DNA, the CDR3 is TGTGCCAGCAGTTTGGGACAGGGGATTCAGCCCCAGCATTTT.

V gene TRBV15 combines with J gene TRBJ1-3; D is undetermined. V gave up 5 bases and J gave up 0 bases, with 17 bases separating them. From germline, CDR1 is LNHNV and CDR2 YYDKDF (reference sequence). The CDR3 extends over 17 amino acids. As DNA, the CDR3 is TGTGCCACCAGCTTCCCAATCCCAGCGTCCTCTGGAAACACCATATATTTT. Its translation: CATSFPIPASSGNTIYF.

The rearrangement links TRBV5-5 to TRBJ2-2, with 8 bases lining up with TRBD1. Trimming at V came to 4 bases and at J to 0 bases, leaving 2 bases not matched to a gene. The germline V gene encodes CDR1 SGHKS and CDR2 YYEKEE (reference sequence). The CDR3 has 15 amino acids. CDR3: CASSRQGPNTGELFF. The CDR3 nucleotides are TGTGCCAGCAGCCGACAGGGGCCGAACACCGGGGAGCTGTTTTTT.

This chain links TRBV28 with TRBJ2-7, with 8 bases aligning to TRBD2. J lost 4 bases, V lost 7 bases, and 27 bases had no gene match. The germline CDR1 and CDR2 sequences are MDHEN and SYDVKM. The CDR3 sequence is 20 residues long. The CDR3 nucleotides read TGTGCCAGCAACCCCTGGCAGGGTGGGATGAGCGGGAGTCTTTTATACGAGCAGTACTTC. This gives the protein CASNPWQGGMSGSLLYEQYF.